Each of the 20 T cell receptor beta chains below was sequenced from the same sample in a study of breast tumors, draining lymph nodes, adjacent tissues. One entry per CDR3 protein, called by TCRdb with MiXCR from the multiplex PCR reads. The data contain about 14,000 distinct CDR3 sequences, roughly 50% of them singletons. The sequencing input was tumor-adjacent breast tissue. The receptors were gathered from a female donor with breast cancer. Some clones in this sample may be carry-over from other donors' samples.

The chain employs TRBV11-3 and TRBJ2-2; D unresolved. The V and J ends lost 1 base and 5 bases respectively, with 5 bases between them. The CDR3 is 13 residues long. Germline lookup yields CDR1 SGHNT and CDR2 YENEEA. The CDR3 DNA reads as TGTGCCAGCAGCTTAGGGGGAACCGGGGAGCTGTTTTTT. This sequence encodes CASSLGGTGELFF.

Points on this clonotype: As the CDR3 is not closed by the conserved phenylalanine or tryptophan, this likely results from a read error. This chain uses TRBV19 with TRBJ2-7; 7 bases agree with TRBD1. V lost 3 bases to trimming and J lost 5 bases; unmatched junction nucleotides: 7. CDR3 size: 14 residues. Germline V lookup: CDR1 LNHDA, CDR2 SQIVND (reference sequence). In nucleotides, the CDR3 is TGTGCCAGTAGTATGACAGGGCTTGTTAACGAGCAGTACCTC. Protein sequence: CASSMTGLVNEQYL.

The genes are TRBV20-1 and TRBJ2-1; TRBD2 matches at 14 bases. The ends lost 5 bases at V and 8 bases at J; junction bases unmatched: 2. Germline V gives CDR1 DFQATT, CDR2 SNEGSKA (reference sequence). The CDR3 extends over 13 amino acids. The CDR3 region has the DNA TGCAGTGCTGGGACTAGCGGGAGCGATGAGCAGTTCTTC. This encodes CSAGTSGSDEQFF.

This clonotype was recorded many times. This chain connects TRBV6-2 or TRBV6-3 to TRBJ2-1; TRBD2 might be the D (6 bases). Per the germline V gene, CDR1 is MNHEY and CDR2 is SVGEGT. V was clipped by 2 bases and J by 6 bases, with 20 bases between them. The CDR3 has 17 amino acids. The CDR3 loop is CASSYRPPSSGANEQFF. As DNA, the CDR3 is TGTGCCAGCAGTTACCGGCCCCCTAGTAGCGGCGCCAATGAGCAGTTCTTC.

This sequence joins TRBV24-1 and TRBJ2-1; the D gene is possibly TRBD2 (5 bases). CDR3 length: 11 residues. Germline V gene data show CDR1 as KGHDR and CDR2 as SFDVKD. V was cut by 9 bases and J by 7 bases, with 9 bases left in between. As DNA, the CDR3 is TGTGCCACCCGCGGAGGTAATGAGCAGTTCTTC. Translated: CATRGGNEQFF.

The chain uses TRBV29-1 and TRBJ1-2; D unclear. Germline values: CDR1 SQVTM, CDR2 ANQGSEA. The CDR3 spans 13 residues. V was cut by 3 bases and J by 2 bases, with 10 bases left in between. As DNA, the CDR3 is TGCAGCGTTGACGGCGGATTCAACTATGGCTACACCTTC. This sequence encodes CSVDGGFNYGYTF.

This clonotype rates as medium-sized. The chain employs TRBV4-1 and TRBJ2-2; no clear D. V was pared by 5 bases and J by 5 bases, with 6 bases between. The CDR3 loop spans 12 amino acids. Germline assignment: CDR1 MGHRA and CDR2 YSYEKL. CDR3 sequence: CASSTPTGELFF. In DNA, the CDR3 is TGCGCCAGCAGCACCCCAACCGGGGAGCTGTTTTTT.

V is TRBV6-6 and J is TRBJ2-7, with 12 bases that match TRBD1. CDR1 is MNHNY, CDR2 SVGAGI, per germline (reference sequence). This CDR3 comprises 13 residues. J was trimmed by 12 bases and V by 6 bases; bases with no gene match: 9. In nucleotides, the CDR3 is TGTGCCAGCAGCCTGGGACAGGGGGCCCCTGGGTACGTC. Its translation is CASSLGQGAPGYV.

By share, this clonotype ranks as medium-sized. This chain connects TRBV6-6 to TRBJ2-1; D possibly corresponds to TRBD2 (5 bases). The germline CDR1 and CDR2 sequences are MNHNY and SVGAGI (reference sequence). CDR3 length: 15 residues. The ends were cut back, 7 bases at V and 5 bases at J, with 18 bases in the middle. The CDR3 region is CASTKSGSAHNEQFF. DNA of the CDR3: TGTGCCAGCACCAAGTCGGGGAGTGCACACAATGAGCAGTTCTTC.

This clonotype was observed at least ten times. The CDR3 spells CASSNRPTGSGNTIYF. Here the CDR3 DNA reads TGTGCCAGCAGTAATCGGCCGACGGGCTCTGGAAACACCATATATTTT. This chain joins TRBV28 and TRBJ1-3; D gene uncertain. Germline CDR1 is MDHEN and CDR2 is SYDVKM. The CDR3 consists of 16 residues. V was shortened by 5 bases and J by 0 bases, with 14 bases between the two germline ends.

This chain joins TRBV7-9 and TRBJ1-6, with D possibly being TRBD1 (5 bases). Between the trimmed V and J ends, which lost 5 bases and 8 bases, there was a span of 10 bases. The CDR3 is 13 amino acids. Germline CDR1 and CDR2: SEHNR and FQNEAQ (reference sequence). The CDR3 sequence is CASSADSDSPLHF. The CDR3 DNA follows: TGTGCCAGCAGCGCCGACAGTGATTCACCCCTCCACTTT.

This clonotype was recorded once. Here the CDR3 reads CASTPHGSEYNEQFF. The CDR3 DNA reads as TGTGCCAGTACCCCCCACGGGTCGGAATACAATGAGCAGTTCTTC. This rearrangement joins TRBV19 to TRBJ2-1; the D is unclear. Germline assignment: CDR1 LNHDA and CDR2 SQIVND (reference sequence). The CDR3 consists of 15 residues. Trimming took 7 bases from V and 4 from J, leaving 17 bases between them. The full variable domain, completed using reference TRBV19 and TRBJ2-1, is DGGITQSPKYLFRKEGQNVTLSCEQNLNHDAMYWYRQDPGQGLRLIYYSQIVNDFQKGDIAEGYSVSREKKESFPLTVTSAQKNPTAFYLCASTPHGSEYNEQFFGPGTRLTVL.

The V and J genes are TRBV24-1 and TRBJ1-2; D gene uncertain. Germline loops: CDR1 KGHDR, CDR2 SFDVKD. This CDR3 region has 13 residues. V lost 2 bases and J 2 bases, leaving 5 bases between the germline ends. This CDR3 reads CATSDYTNYGYTF. In DNA, the CDR3 is TGTGCCACCAGTGATTACACGAACTATGGCTACACCTTC.

In its sample, this clonotype ranks as medium-sized (0.01 to 0.1%). The J gene is TRBJ2-7, the V gene TRBV2; D may correspond to TRBD1 or TRBD2 (5 bases each). Trimming left V 4 bases short and J 6 bases short, with 7 bases between. Germline CDR1 and CDR2: SNHLY and FYNNEI. This CDR3 contains 11 residues. The CDR3 loop reads CASSAGSEQYF. The CDR3 DNA is TGTGCCAGCAGTGCAGGGAGCGAGCAGTACTTC.

As to this clonotype: The CDR3 does not close with the conserved phenylalanine or tryptophan, likely indicating a read error. V gene TRBV7-2 combines with J gene TRBJ1-2; perhaps TRBD1 as D (5 bases). The CDR3 sequence is 14 residues long. CDR1 and CDR2 from the germline V gene are SGHTA and FQGNSA. The ends were cut back, 1 base at V and 7 bases at J, with 13 bases in the middle. This chain's CDR3 is CASSLGPRQGGYTL. The CDR3 DNA follows: TGTGCCAGCAGCTTAGGGCCACGCCAGGGTGGCTACACCCTC.

This clonotype is termed medium-sized. CDR3 bases: TGTGCCAGCAGCCCGCGACAGGGTGGTAATTCACCCCTCCACTTT. Protein sequence: CASSPRQGGNSPLHF. The J gene is TRBJ1-6, the V gene TRBV5-8, with 7 bases fitting TRBD1. Trimming at V came to 4 bases and at J to 6 bases, leaving 7 bases not matched to a gene. Germline V gene sequence: CDR1 SGHTS, CDR2 YDEGEE. The CDR3 is 15 amino acids.

The chain is built from TRBV20-1 and TRBJ2-1; D ambiguous. The germline V gene has CDR1 DFQATT and CDR2 SNEGSKA (reference sequence). Trimming shortened V by 5 bases and J by 9 bases, and 11 bases separated the two germline ends. The CDR3 runs to 11 residues. CDR3 DNA: TGCAGTGCTCTTAGTGGGCCTGAGCAGTTCTTC. Its translation: CSALSGPEQFF.

The chain couples TRBV7-9 to TRBJ2-1, with D possibly matching TRBD2 (6 bases). CDR1 is SEHNR, CDR2 FQNEAQ, per germline (reference sequence). The CDR3 spans 15 residues. The V gene lost 1 base and the J gene lost 8 bases, with 15 bases spanning the gap. The CDR3 region is CASSLEEWGVYEQFF. DNA for the CDR3: TGTGCCAGCAGCTTAGAGGAGTGGGGGGTGTATGAGCAGTTCTTC. Together with reference TRBV7-9 and TRBJ2-1, the CDR3 gives the full variable domain: DTGVSQNPRHKITKRGQNVTFRCDPISEHNRLYWYRQTLGQGPEFLTYFQNEAQLEKSRLLSDRFSAERPKGSFSTLEIQRTEQGDSAMYLCASSLEEWGVYEQFFGPGTRLTVL.

In its sample, this clonotype was seen once. The chain is built from TRBV9 and TRBJ2-3; no clear D. CDR1 and CDR2 from the germline V gene are SGDLS and YYNGEE. V shed 3 bases and J shed 2 bases, with 13 bases lying between them. This CDR3 region has 15 residues. CDR3 sequence reads: CASSGGLCYTDTQYF. CDR3 DNA: TGTGCCAGCAGCGGAGGTCTATGCTACACAGATACGCAGTATTTT.

There are many counts of this clonotype. This chain joins TRBV7-2 and TRBJ2-2; 7 bases are a match to TRBD1. The V gene's germline CDR1 is SGHTA and CDR2 FQGNSA. J gave up 4 bases and V 4 bases, and 6 bases lay outside the gene matches. The CDR3 is 15 residues long. The CDR3 spells CASSSITGATGELFF. The CDR3 bases are TGTGCCAGCAGCTCCATCACAGGGGCCACCGGGGAGCTGTTTTTT. Filled out from reference TRBV7-2 and TRBJ2-2, the complete variable domain reads GAGVSQSPSNKVTEKGKDVELRCDPISGHTALYWYRQSLGQGLEFLIYFQGNSAPDKSGLPSDRFSAERTGGSVSTLTIQRTQQEDSAVYLCASSSITGATGELFFGEGSRLTVL.